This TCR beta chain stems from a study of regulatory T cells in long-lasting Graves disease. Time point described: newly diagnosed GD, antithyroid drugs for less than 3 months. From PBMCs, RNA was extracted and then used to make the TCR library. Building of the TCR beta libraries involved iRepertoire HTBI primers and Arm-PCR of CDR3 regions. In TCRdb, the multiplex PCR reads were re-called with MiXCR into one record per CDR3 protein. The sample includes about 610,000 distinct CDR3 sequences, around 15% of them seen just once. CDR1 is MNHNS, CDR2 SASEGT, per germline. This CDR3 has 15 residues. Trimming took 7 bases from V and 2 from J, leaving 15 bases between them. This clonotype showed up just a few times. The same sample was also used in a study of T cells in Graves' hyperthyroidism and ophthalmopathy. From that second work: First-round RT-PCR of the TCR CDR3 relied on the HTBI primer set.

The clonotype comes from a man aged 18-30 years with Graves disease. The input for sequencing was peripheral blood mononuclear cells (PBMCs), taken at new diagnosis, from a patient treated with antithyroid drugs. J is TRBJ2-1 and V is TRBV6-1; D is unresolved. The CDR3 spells CASTLEGLAYNEQFF. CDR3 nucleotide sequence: TGTGCCAGCACCCTTGAAGGGCTAGCCTACAATGAGCAGTTCTTC.